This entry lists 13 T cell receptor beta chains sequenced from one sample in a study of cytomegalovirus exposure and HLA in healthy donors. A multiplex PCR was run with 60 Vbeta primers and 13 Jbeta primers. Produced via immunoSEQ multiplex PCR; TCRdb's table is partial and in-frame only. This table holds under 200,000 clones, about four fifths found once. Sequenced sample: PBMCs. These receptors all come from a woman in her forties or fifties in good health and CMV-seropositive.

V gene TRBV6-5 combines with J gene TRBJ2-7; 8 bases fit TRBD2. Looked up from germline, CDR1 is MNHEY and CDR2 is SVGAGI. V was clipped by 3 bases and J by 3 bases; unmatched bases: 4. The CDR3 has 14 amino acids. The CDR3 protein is CASSYSGTYYEQYF. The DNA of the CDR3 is TGTGCCAGCAGTTATAGCGGGACATACTACGAGCAGTACTTC.

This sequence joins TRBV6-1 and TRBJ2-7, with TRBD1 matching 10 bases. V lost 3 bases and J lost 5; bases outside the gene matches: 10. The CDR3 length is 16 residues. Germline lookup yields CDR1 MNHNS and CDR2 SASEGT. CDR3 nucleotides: TGTGCCAGCAGTGATGGCGGGGACAGGGGAGCTGACGAGCAGTACTTC. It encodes CASSDGGDRGADEQYF.

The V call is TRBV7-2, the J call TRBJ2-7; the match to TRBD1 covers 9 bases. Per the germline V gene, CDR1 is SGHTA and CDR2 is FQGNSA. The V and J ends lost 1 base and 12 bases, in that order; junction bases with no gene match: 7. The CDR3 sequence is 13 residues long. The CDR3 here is CASSLERRTGAYF. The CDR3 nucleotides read TGTGCCAGCAGCTTAGAAAGGCGGACAGGGGCGTACTTC.

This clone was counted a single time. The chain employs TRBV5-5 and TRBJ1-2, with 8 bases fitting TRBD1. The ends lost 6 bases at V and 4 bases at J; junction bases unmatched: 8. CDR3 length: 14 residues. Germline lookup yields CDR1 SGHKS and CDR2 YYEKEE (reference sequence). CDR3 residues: CASNWPGTGYGYTF. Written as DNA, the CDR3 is TGTGCCAGCAACTGGCCCGGGACAGGCTATGGCTACACCTTC.

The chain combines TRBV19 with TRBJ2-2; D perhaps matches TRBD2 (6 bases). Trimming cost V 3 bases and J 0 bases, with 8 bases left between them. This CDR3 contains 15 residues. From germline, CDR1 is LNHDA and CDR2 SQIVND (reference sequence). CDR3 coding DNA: TGTGCCAGTAGTATGGCTAGCGCGAACACCGGGGAGCTGTTTTTT. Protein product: CASSMASANTGELFF.

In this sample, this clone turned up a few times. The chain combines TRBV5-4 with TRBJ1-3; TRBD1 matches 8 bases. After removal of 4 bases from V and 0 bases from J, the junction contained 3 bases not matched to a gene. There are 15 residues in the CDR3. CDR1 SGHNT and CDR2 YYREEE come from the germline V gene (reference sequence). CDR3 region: CASSRDRYSGNTIYF. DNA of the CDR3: TGTGCCAGCAGCAGGGACAGGTACTCTGGAAACACCATATATTTT.

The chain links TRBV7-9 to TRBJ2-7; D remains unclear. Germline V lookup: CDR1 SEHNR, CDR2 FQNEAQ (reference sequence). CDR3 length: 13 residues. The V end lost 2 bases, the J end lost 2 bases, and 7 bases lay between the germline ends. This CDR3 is CASSLTLTYEQYF. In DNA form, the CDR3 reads TGTGCCAGCAGCTTAACTCTTACCTACGAGCAGTACTTC.

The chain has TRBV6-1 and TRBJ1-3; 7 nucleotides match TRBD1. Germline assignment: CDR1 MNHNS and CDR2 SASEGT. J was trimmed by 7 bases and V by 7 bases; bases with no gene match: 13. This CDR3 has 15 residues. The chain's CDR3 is CASTQKGAQWNTIYF. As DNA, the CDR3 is TGTGCCAGCACCCAGAAGGGGGCTCAATGGAACACCATATATTTT.

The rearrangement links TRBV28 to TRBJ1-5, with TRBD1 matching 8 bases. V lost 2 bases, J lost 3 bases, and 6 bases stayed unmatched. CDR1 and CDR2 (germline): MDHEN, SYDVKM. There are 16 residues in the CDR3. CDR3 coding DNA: TGTGCCAGCAGTTTACGGACAGGGTGGAACAATCAGCCCCAGCATTTT. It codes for CASSLRTGWNNQPQHF.

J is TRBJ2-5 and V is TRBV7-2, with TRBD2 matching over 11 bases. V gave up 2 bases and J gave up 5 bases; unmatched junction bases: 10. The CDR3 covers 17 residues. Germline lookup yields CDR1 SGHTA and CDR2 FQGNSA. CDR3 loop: CASSLLAGGVWRETQYF. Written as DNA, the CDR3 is TGTGCCAGCAGCTTACTAGCGGGGGGCGTATGGAGGGAGACCCAGTACTTC.

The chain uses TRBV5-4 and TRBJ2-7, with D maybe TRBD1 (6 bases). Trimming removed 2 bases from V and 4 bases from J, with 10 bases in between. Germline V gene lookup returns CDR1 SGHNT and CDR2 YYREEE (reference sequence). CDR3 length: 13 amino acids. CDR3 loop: CASSFTGSYEQYF. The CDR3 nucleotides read TGTGCCAGCAGCTTTACAGGGTCATACGAGCAGTACTTC.

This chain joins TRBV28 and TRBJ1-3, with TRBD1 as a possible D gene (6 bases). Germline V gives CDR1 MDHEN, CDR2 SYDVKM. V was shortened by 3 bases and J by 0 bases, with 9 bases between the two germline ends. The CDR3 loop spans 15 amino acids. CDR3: CASSFQGSSGNTIYF. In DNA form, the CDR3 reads TGTGCCAGCAGTTTTCAGGGGAGCTCTGGAAACACCATATATTTT.

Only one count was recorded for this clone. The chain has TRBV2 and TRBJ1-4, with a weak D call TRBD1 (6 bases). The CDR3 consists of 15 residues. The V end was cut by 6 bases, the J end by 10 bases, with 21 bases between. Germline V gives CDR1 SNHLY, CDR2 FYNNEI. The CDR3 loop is CASSATGLYGGKLFF. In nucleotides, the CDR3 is TGTGCCAGCAGCGCAACAGGGTTATATGGCGGAAAACTGTTTTTT.